This T cell receptor (beta chain) was recovered during a study of blood T cells in healthy people across ages. Study outcomes and limitations: Across samples, TCR beta diversity tracked strongly with naive T cell percentage. Higher diversity and more naive CD4+ cells were features of long-lived donors, compared to aged donors.

The extraction recovered at least 6 micrograms of total RNA per sample. V shed 5 bases and J 11 bases; nucleotides not matched to a gene: 8. This CDR3 has 12 residues. This clonotype occurred once. No antigen is known for it. A second about 7 to 11 cycle PCR used barcoded and J-beta primers. TCRdb used MiXCR to reprocess the 5' RACE reads, holding one entry per CDR3 protein. The table lists around 900,000 distinct CDR3 sequences, roughly half of them singletons. Sequencing was carried out using blood. The sequence derives from a woman aged 55 to 70 in good health. V is TRBV12-3 or TRBV12-4 and J is TRBJ1-1; 7 positions agree with TRBD1. The chain's CDR3 is CASSHMTGLAFF. DNA of the CDR3: TGTGCCAGCAGTCATATGACAGGGTTGGCTTTCTTT.